The 9 T cell receptor beta chains in this list originate from one sample, sequenced in a study of esophageal squamous cell carcinoma under preoperative chemotherapy. TCRdb fed the PCR reads into MiXCR, producing one record per CDR3 protein. In the table there are some 6,600 distinct CDR3 sequences, less than 40% of which are singletons. Time point: before preoperative PTX-NDP chemotherapy. The specimen was collected from a patient given preoperative chemotherapy. The receptors shown here come from a human donor with esophageal squamous cell carcinoma. The donor label of this sample is uncertain.

Details on this clonotype: Because it lacks the conserved phenylalanine or tryptophan at the end, this CDR3 is likely a read error. The limits of the CDR3 on the DNA are not certain, so only TCRdb's listed CDR3 is given. The rearrangement links TRBV27 to TRBJ2-1. Germline V lookup: CDR1 MNHEY, CDR2 SMNVEV (reference sequence). The CDR3 is 12 amino acids in total, end residues counted. This CDR3 reads CGSSLSGNEQFG.

By share, this clonotype counts as medium-sized. The CDR3 nucleotides are TGTGCCAGCAGCGTCACTAGCGGCAATGAGCAGTTCTTC. It codes for CASSVTSGNEQFF. The V call is TRBV11-3, the J call TRBJ2-1; TRBD2 aligns across 8 bases. This CDR3 is built from 13 residues. Unmatched junction bases numbered 3, after V lost 5 bases and J lost 6 bases. The germline CDR1 and CDR2 sequences are SGHNT and YENEEA.

In its sample, this clonotype is large (0.1 to 1%). The chain joins TRBV7-2 to TRBJ2-1; D gene uncertain. The J call is doubtful: the DNA matches TRBJ2-7 better. Germline CDR1 and CDR2: SGHTA and FQGNSA. The CDR3 covers 14 residues. CDR3 region: CASSLDPSADEQYF. CDR3 coding DNA: TGTGCCAGCAGCTTAGATCCCTCGGCCGACGAGCAGTACTTC.

The chain couples TRBV4-1 to TRBJ2-1; 12 nucleotides agree with TRBD2. The assigned J gene may be wrong: the sequence end matches TRBJ2-7 better. Germline CDR1 and CDR2: MGHRA and YSYEKL. This CDR3 comprises 15 residues. DNA of the CDR3: TGCGCCAGCAGCGCGACTAGCGGGAGCTCCTACGAGCAGTACTTC. Translated: CASSATSGSSYEQYF.

This clonotype was recorded at least ten times. A read error may be the cause here, since a much bigger clone is one base away. The J gene is TRBJ2-1, the V gene TRBV12-3 or TRBV12-4; a weak D match, TRBD1 (6 bases). The CDR3 runs 14 residues. The V end lost 5 bases, the J end lost 10 bases, and 18 bases lay between the germline ends. The CDR3 DNA reads TGTGCCAGCAGTCAAAGGGGGACACCGAACGAGCAGTTCTTC. Protein sequence: CASSQRGTPNEQFF.

V gene TRBV12-3 or TRBV12-4 combines with J gene TRBJ1-2; 8 bases fit TRBD1. The CDR3 loop spans 14 amino acids. J lost 4 bases, V lost 6 bases, and 7 bases had no gene match. In nucleotides, the CDR3 is TGTGCCAGCAGGTTCAGGGGGCGAGTCTATGGCTACACCTTC. Translation: CASRFRGRVYGYTF.

Concerning this clonotype: Since the CDR3 does not end with the conserved phenylalanine or tryptophan, this likely comes from a read error. No DNA is shown, since the ends of the CDR3 on it are uncertain; the CDR3 is the one TCRdb lists. V usage is TRBV7-8 and J usage is TRBJ2-5. A total of 13 residues make up the CDR3, ends included. Germline V gives CDR1 SGHVS, CDR2 FQNEAQ. The CDR3 loop is CASTWNLGETQDC.

This clonotype has at least ten counts. The chain is built from TRBV11-3 and TRBJ2-1, with 7 bases aligning to TRBD1. The CDR3 loop spans 15 amino acids. Trimming cost V 5 bases and J 13 bases; bases outside gene matches: 17. CDR1 is SGHNT, CDR2 YENEEA, per germline. As DNA, the CDR3 is TGTGCCAGCAGCATACTGACAGGGCTGGCGGAGACCCAGTTCTTC. Amino acids: CASSILTGLAETQFF.

This clonotype was observed at least ten times. The chain combines TRBV6-2 or TRBV6-3 with TRBJ1-2; D is possibly TRBD1 (5 bases). V dropped 5 bases and J dropped 5 bases, with 15 bases sitting between them. Germline CDR1 and CDR2: MNHEY and SVGEGT. This CDR3 is built from 14 residues. CDR3 protein: CASSQATDLYGYTF. The CDR3 nucleotides read TGTGCCAGCAGTCAAGCGACAGATTTATATGGCTACACCTTC.